Described below is a single TCR beta chain sequence and its context. In the study's own analysis: The authors estimated nucleated cell counts from reference gene primer amplification. Clones were read by immunoSEQ multiplex PCR, and TCRdb kept only the in-frame ones, dropping some. That table supplies the V and J calls and clone size; D and trimming were determined from the DNA. The sample shows approximately 100,000 clones, 85% of them seen only once. This entry belongs to a study of blood T cell repertoires in COVID-19. Turning to the study itself: Samples representing acute and convalescent COVID-19 were sourced from the United States, Italy and Spain. The analysed material was cDNA or gDNA that came from T cells, B-cell-depleted T cells, or PBMCs.

Sequencing used peripheral blood. The TCR originated in a human donor in a cohort sampled during active COVID-19.

The CDR3 DNA sequence: TGTGCCAGCAGGCCCCAGGGAGGCAACTACGAGCAGTACTTC. It translates to CASRPQGGNYEQYF. The chain couples TRBV28 to TRBJ2-7; a possible D gene is TRBD2 (6 bases). The CDR3 is made up of 14 amino acids. Germline-derived CDR1 and CDR2 are MDHEN and SYDVKM. The V end was cut by 6 bases, the J end by 3 bases, with 15 bases between.